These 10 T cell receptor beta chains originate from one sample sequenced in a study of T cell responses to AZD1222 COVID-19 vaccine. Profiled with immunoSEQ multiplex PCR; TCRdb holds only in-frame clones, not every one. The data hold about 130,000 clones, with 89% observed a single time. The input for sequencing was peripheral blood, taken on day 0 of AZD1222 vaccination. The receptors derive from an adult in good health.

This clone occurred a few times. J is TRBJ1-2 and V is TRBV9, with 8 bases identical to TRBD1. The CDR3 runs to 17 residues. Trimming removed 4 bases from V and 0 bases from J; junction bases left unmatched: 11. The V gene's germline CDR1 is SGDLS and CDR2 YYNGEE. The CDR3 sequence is CASSKFDRGEANYGYTF. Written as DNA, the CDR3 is TGTGCCAGCAGCAAATTCGACAGGGGAGAAGCTAACTATGGCTACACCTTC. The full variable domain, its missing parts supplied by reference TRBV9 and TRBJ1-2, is DSGVTQTPKHLITATGQRVTLRCSPRSGDLSVYWYQQSLDQGLQFLIQYYNGEERAKGNILERFSAQQFPDLHSELNLSSLELGDSALYFCASSKFDRGEANYGYTFGSGTRLTVV.

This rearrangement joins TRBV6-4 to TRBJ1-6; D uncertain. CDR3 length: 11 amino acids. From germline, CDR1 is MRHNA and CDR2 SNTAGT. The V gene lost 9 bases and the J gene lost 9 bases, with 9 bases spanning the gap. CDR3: CARGSGSPLHF. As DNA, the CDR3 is TGTGCCAGGGGTAGTGGTTCACCCCTCCACTTT.

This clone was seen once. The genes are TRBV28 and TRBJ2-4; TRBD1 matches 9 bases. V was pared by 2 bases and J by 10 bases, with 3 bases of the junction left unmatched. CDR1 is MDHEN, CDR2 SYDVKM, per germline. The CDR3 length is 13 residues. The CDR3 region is CASSLTGQGIQYF. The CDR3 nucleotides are TGTGCCAGCAGTTTAACGGGACAGGGTATTCAGTACTTC. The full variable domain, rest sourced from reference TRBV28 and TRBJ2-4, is DVKVTQSSRYLVKRTGEKVFLECVQDMDHENMFWYRQDPGLGLRLIYFSYDVKMKEKGDIPEGYSVSREKKERFSLILESASTNQTSMYLCASSLTGQGIQYFGAGTRLSVL.

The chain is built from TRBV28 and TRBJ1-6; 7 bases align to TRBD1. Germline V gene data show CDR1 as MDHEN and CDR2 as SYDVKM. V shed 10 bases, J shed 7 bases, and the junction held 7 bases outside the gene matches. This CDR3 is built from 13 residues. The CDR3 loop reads CATRDSVNSPLHF. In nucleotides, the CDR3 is TGTGCCACCCGGGACAGTGTGAATTCACCCCTCCACTTT. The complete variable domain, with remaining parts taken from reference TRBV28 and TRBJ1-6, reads DVKVTQSSRYLVKRTGEKVFLECVQDMDHENMFWYRQDPGLGLRLIYFSYDVKMKEKGDIPEGYSVSREKKERFSLILESASTNQTSMYLCATRDSVNSPLHFGNGTRLTVT.

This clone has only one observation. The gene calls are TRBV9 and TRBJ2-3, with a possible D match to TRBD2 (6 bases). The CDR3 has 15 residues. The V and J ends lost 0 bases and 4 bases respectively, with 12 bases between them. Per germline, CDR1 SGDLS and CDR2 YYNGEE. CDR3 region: CASSVGPAGPDTQYF. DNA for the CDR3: TGTGCCAGCAGCGTAGGCCCAGCGGGCCCAGATACGCAGTATTTT. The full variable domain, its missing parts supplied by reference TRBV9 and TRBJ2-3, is DSGVTQTPKHLITATGQRVTLRCSPRSGDLSVYWYQQSLDQGLQFLIQYYNGEERAKGNILERFSAQQFPDLHSELNLSSLELGDSALYFCASSVGPAGPDTQYFGPGTRLTVL.

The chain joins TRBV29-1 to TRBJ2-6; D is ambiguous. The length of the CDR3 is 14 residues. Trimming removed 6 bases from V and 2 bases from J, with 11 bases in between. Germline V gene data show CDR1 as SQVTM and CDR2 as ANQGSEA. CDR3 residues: CSVHIDTGANVLTF. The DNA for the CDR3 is TGCAGCGTCCATATAGACACTGGGGCCAACGTCCTGACTTTC.

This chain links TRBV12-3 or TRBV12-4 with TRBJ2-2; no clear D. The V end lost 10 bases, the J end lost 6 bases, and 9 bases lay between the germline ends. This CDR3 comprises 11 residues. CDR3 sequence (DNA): TGTGCCACCAGGTTGTCCGGGGAGCTGTTTTTT. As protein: CATRLSGELFF.

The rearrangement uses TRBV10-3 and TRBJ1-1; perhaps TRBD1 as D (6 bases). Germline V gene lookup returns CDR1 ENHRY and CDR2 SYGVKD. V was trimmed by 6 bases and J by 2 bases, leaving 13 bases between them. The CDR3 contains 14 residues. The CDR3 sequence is CAISQQGGNTEAFF. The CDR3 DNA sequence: TGTGCCATCAGCCAACAGGGTGGTAACACTGAAGCTTTCTTT.

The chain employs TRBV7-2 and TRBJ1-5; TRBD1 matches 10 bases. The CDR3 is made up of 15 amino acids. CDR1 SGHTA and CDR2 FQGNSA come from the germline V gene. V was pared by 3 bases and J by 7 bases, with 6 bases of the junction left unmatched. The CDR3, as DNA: TGTGCCAGCAGCTTTGGGACAGGGGAAAGCCAGCCCCAGCATTTT. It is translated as CASSFGTGESQPQHF.

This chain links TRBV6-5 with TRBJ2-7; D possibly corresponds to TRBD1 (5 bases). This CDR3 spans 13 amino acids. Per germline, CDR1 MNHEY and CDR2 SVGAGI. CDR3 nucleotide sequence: TGTGCGGTGGTAGACGGACAAACTATCGAGCAGTACTTC. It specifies CAVVDGQTIEQYF.